The source of this T cell receptor (beta chain) is a study of control samples from healthy donors and cancer patients. This table comes from immunoSEQ multiplex PCR, and its TCRdb copy is limited to in-frame clones, with some not included. Among about 140,000 clones listed, less than 95% were seen once. The CDR3 runs 13 residues. The V end was cut by 9 bases, the J end by 3 bases, with 14 bases between. Germline CDR1 is SNHLY and CDR2 is FYNNEI. The sequenced sample was blood. The chain links TRBV2 to TRBJ1-2, with D perhaps TRBD1 (5 bases). This receptor was taken from a man between 18 and 29 years old in good health. The CDR3 region has the DNA TGTGCCAGTCAAGGGGAGGTTTACTATGGCTACACCTTC. Amino acid sequence: CASQGEVYYGYTF. The full variable domain, in which reference TRBV2 and TRBJ1-2 provide the parts outside the CDR3, is EPEVTQTPSHQVTQMGQEVILRCVPISNHLYFYWYRQILGQKVEFLVSFYNNEISEKSEIFDDQFSVERPDGSNFTLKIRSTKLEDSAMYFCASQGEVYYGYTFGSGTRLTVV.